This TCR beta chain was captured by sequencing in a study of blood T cell repertoires in COVID-19. Study-level information: Acute-phase and convalescent COVID-19 samples originated in the United States, Italy and Spain. From T cells, B-cell-depleted T cells, or PBMCs came the material, which was cDNA or gDNA.

In the case of this clone: The same CDR3 also results from other DNA sequences found in this sample.

Original processing notes: Researchers report that nucleated cell counts were estimated from reference gene primer amplification. The protocol was immunoSEQ multiplex PCR, while the TCRdb copy is restricted to in-frame clones and leaves out a portion. V, J and clone size are taken as reported in that table, and D and trimming were inferred from the DNA itself. The table includes around 140,000 clones, roughly 80% detected once. J was trimmed by 2 bases and V by 2 bases; bases with no gene match: 2. Looked up from germline, CDR1 is SGHNT and CDR2 is YYREEE (reference sequence). There are 15 residues in the CDR3.

Input material: peripheral blood. The receptor's source is a woman of 80 years or more with acute or convalescent COVID-19. The chain carries TRBV5-4 and TRBJ2-7, with 12 nucleotides matching TRBD1. For the CDR3, the DNA is TGTGCCAGCAGCTTAGGGACAGGGGGCACCTACGAGCAGTACTTC. The encoded protein is CASSLGTGGTYEQYF.